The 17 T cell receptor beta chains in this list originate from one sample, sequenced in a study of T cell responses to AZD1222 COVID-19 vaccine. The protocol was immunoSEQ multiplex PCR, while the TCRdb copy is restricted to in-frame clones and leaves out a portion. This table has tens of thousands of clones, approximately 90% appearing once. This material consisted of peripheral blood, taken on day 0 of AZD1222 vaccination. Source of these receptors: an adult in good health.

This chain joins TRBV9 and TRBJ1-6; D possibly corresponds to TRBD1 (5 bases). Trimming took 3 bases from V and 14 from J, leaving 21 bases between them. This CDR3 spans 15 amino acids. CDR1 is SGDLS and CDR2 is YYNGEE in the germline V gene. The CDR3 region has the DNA TGTGCCAGCAGCGCCCTTGGGGGTGCTGGGGGAGCCCTCCACTTT. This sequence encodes CASSALGGAGGALHF.

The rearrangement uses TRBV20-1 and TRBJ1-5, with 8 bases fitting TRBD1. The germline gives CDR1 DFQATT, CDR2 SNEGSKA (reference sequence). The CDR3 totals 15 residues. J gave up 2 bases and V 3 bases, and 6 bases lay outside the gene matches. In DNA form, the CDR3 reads TGCAGTGCTAGTCCACCAGGGGGCCGCAATCAGCCCCAGCATTTT. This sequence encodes CSASPPGGRNQPQHF.

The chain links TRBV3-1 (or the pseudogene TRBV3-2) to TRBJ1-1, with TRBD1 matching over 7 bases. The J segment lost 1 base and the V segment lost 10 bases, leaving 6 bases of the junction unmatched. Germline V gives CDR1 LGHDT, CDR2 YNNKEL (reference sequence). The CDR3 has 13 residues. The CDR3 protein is CATIGTANTEAFF. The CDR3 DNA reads TGTGCCACCATCGGGACAGCGAACACTGAAGCTTTCTTT.

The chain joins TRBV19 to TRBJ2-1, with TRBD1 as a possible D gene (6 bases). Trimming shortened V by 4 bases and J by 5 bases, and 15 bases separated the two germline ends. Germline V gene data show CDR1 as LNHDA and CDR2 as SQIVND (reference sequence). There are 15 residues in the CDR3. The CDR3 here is CASSRTALRNNEQFF. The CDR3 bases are TGTGCCAGTAGTAGGACAGCCCTTAGGAACAATGAGCAGTTCTTC.

The chain's CDR3 is CASSLLYGYTF. Written as DNA, the CDR3 is TGTGCCAGCAGTTTATTATATGGCTACACCTTC. J is TRBJ1-2 and V is TRBV28; D gene uncertain. CDR3 size: 11 residues. The V end lost 1 base, the J end lost 5 bases, and 2 bases lay between the germline ends. Germline values: CDR1 MDHEN, CDR2 SYDVKM.

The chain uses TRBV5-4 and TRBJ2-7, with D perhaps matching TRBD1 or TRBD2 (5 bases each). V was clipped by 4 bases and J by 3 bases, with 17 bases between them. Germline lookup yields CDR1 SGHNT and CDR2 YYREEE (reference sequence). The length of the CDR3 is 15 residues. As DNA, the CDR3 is TGTGCCAGCAGCCAAGGGACGGCCTCTGTCTACGAGCAGTACTTC. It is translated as CASSQGTASVYEQYF.

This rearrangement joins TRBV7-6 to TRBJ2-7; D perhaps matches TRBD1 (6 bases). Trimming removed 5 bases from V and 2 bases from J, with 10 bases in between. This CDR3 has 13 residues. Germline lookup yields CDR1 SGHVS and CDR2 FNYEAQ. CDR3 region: CASSVGQTYEQYF. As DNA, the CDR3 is TGTGCCAGCAGCGTCGGACAGACCTACGAGCAGTACTTC.

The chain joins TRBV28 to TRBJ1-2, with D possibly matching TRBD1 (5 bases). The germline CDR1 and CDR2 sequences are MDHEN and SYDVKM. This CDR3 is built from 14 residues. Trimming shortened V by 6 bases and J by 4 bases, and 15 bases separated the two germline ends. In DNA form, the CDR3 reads TGTGCCAGCAGCTTAACAGCCGGGGGCTATGGCTACACCTTC. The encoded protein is CASSLTAGGYGYTF.

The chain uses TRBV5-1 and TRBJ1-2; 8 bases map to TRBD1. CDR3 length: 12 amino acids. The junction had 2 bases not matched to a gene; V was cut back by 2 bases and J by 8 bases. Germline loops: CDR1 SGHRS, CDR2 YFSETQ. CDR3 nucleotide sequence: TGCGCCAGCAGCTTTGACAGGGGCGGCTACACCTTC. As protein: CASSFDRGGYTF. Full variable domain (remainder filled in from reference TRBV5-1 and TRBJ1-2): KAGVTQTPRYLIKTRGQQVTLSCSPISGHRSVSWYQQTPGQGLQFLFEYFSETQRNKGNFPGRFSGRQFSNSRSEMNVSTLELGDSALYLCASSFDRGGYTFGSGTRLTVV.

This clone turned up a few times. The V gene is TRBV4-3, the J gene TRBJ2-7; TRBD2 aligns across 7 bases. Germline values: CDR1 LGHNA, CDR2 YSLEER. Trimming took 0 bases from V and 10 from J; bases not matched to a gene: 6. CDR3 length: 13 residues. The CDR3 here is CASSQEGSGSQYF. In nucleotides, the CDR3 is TGCGCCAGCAGCCAAGAGGGTAGCGGGTCCCAGTACTTC.

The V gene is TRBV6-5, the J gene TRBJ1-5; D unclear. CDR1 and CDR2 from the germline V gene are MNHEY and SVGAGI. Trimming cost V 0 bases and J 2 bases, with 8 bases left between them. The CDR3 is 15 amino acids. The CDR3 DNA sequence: TGTGCCAGCAGTTACTCGGTTTTGGGCAATCAGCCCCAGCATTTT. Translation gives CASSYSVLGNQPQHF.

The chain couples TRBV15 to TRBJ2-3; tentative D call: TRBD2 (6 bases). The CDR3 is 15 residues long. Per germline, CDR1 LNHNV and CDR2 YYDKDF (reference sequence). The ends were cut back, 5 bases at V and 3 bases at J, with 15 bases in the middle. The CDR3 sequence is CATSSHQGGTDTQYF. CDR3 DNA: TGTGCCACCAGCTCTCACCAGGGAGGAACAGATACGCAGTATTTT.

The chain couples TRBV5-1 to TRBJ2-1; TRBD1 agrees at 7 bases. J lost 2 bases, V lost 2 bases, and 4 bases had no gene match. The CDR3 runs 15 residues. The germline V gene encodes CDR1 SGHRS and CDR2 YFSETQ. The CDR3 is CASSLEGQTYNEQFF. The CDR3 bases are TGCGCCAGCAGCTTAGAGGGACAGACCTACAATGAGCAGTTCTTC. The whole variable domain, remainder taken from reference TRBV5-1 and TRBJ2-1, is KAGVTQTPRYLIKTRGQQVTLSCSPISGHRSVSWYQQTPGQGLQFLFEYFSETQRNKGNFPGRFSGRQFSNSRSEMNVSTLELGDSALYLCASSLEGQTYNEQFFGPGTRLTVL.

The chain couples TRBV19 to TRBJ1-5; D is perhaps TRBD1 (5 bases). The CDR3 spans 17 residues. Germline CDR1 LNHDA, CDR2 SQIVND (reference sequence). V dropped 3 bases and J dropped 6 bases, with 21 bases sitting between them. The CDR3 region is CASSIGYRPSGSQPQHF. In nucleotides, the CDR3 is TGTGCCAGTAGTATCGGGTACAGGCCCTCGGGAAGTCAGCCCCAGCATTTT.

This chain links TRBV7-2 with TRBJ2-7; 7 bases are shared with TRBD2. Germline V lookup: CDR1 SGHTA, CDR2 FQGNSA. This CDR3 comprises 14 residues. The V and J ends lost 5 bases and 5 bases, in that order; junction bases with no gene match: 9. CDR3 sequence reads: CASSLRTGGDEQYF. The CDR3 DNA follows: TGTGCCAGCAGCCTTAGGACGGGGGGAGACGAGCAGTACTTC.

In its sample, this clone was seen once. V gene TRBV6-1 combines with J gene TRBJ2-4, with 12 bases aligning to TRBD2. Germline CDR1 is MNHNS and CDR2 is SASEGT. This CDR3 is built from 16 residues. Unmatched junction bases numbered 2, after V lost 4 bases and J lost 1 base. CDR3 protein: CASSGTSGDAKNIQYF. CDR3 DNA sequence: TGTGCCAGCAGTGGGACTAGCGGGGATGCCAAAAACATTCAGTACTTC.

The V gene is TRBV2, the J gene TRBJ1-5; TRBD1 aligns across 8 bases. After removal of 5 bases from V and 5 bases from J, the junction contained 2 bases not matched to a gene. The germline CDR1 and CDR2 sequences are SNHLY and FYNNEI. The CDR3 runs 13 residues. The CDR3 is CASSTTGDQPQHF. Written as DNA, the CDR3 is TGTGCCAGCAGTACGACAGGGGATCAGCCCCAGCATTTT.